The 6 T cell receptor beta chains below all came from one sample that was sequenced in a study of low-dose radiotherapy and immunotherapy resistance in tumors. Gene-specific TRAV and TRBV primers were used for first-strand cDNA, covering alpha and beta chains. A constant-region primer paired with the V-primer adapter amplified TCRs over around 18 PCR cycles. TCRdb independently ran MiXCR on the reads; one entry per CDR3 protein. The data contain 70,000 to 95,000 distinct CDR3 sequences, roughly a sixth of them seen just once; the ten biggest clones take up roughly 2.8%. The time point: before trial treatment. Sequences were derived from PBMCs, sampled before treatment. The receptors originated from a male donor with prostate cancer.

As concerns this clonotype: It is likely a read error: a sequence one base away is far more abundant. The chain employs TRBV5-1 and TRBJ2-5; TRBD2 matches at 9 bases. The CDR3 totals 18 residues. V dropped 1 base and J dropped 11; count of bases not matched to a gene: 21. The V gene's germline CDR1 is SGHRS and CDR2 YFSETQ. The CDR3, as DNA: TGCGCCAGCAGCTTGTTCTTCCGTGCGGGGGGGTCCTACAATGAGCAGTACTTC. Translating gives CASSLFFRAGGSYNEQYF.

This clonotype was seen ten or more times. The chain couples TRBV3-1 to TRBJ1-2; 9 bases are shared with TRBD1. Per germline, CDR1 LGHDT and CDR2 YNNKEL (reference sequence). This CDR3 contains 16 residues. Unmatched junction bases numbered 10, after V lost 4 bases and J lost 4 bases. In DNA form, the CDR3 reads TGTGCCAGCAGCCCGAAGCTACAGGGGGCCGGCTATGGCTACACCTTC. This translates into CASSPKLQGAGYGYTF.

This clonotype was seen at least ten times. This CDR3 reads CASSTRPREKLFF. CDR3 bases: TGTGCCAGCAGTACCAGGCCTAGGGAAAAACTGTTTTTT. V and J are TRBV2 and TRBJ1-4; no firm D call. CDR1 is SNHLY and CDR2 is FYNNEI in the germline V gene. Between the trimmed V and J ends, which lost 5 bases and 8 bases, there was a span of 12 bases. There are 13 residues in the CDR3.

This clonotype came up many times. The chain is built from TRBV10-1 and TRBJ2-1; D might be TRBD1 or TRBD2, each matching 5 bases. The germline V gene encodes CDR1 WNHNN and CDR2 SYGVQD (reference sequence). This CDR3 is built from 14 residues. V was cut by 4 bases and J by 2 bases, with 9 bases left in between. As DNA, the CDR3 is TGCGCCAGCAGTGGTGGGGGTGCCTACAATGAGCAGTTCTTC. Its translation: CASSGGGAYNEQFF.

Turning to this clonotype: It may be a read error: a sequence one base away is much more abundant. This chain joins TRBV20-1 and TRBJ2-1, with D possibly matching TRBD2 (6 bases). This CDR3 spans 13 amino acids. The V and J ends lost 6 bases and 8 bases respectively, with 17 bases between them. Germline CDR1 is DFQATT and CDR2 is SNEGSKA (reference sequence). The chain's CDR3 is CSAHKRGWDEQFF. The DNA of the CDR3 is TGCAGTGCCCACAAACGGGGGTGGGATGAGCAGTTCTTC.

In its sample, this clonotype was seen many times. V and J are TRBV10-3 and TRBJ1-3; 8 bases line up with TRBD1. Germline trimming cut 5 bases from V and 4 bases from J; bases unmatched to any gene: 4. Germline lookup yields CDR1 ENHRY and CDR2 SYGVKD. The CDR3 is 14 residues long. CDR3 amino acids: CAISIQGAGNTIYF. Here the CDR3 DNA reads TGTGCCATCAGTATCCAGGGGGCAGGAAACACCATATATTTT.